These 20 T cell receptor beta chains were all obtained from the same sample, sequenced in a study of low-dose radiotherapy and immunotherapy resistance in tumors (dated by TCRdb to 2021 to 2024). The sample's time point label is to be understood as: before trial treatment. The instrument was an Illumina HiSeq 2500. First-strand cDNA was synthesized using Superscript III and a set of TRAV- and TRBV-specific primers, so that both TCRalpha and TCRbeta chains were covered. TCRs were amplified with Phusion for 20 to 25 PCR cycles using a constant-region primer together with the adapter attached to the V primers. TCRdb itself trimmed the public reads at Q25 with fastp, ran MiXCR and retained productive beta chains. Under each unique CDR3 protein, matching rows form one entry showing the most common genes and DNA. The sample table holds tens of thousands of distinct CDR3 sequences, of which approximately 25% were seen once. 5.5% to 8% of the sample is held by the ten biggest clonotypes.

Sample: PBMCs, taken before treatment. The receptors derive from a male donor with rectosigmoid adenocarcinoma.

The chain couples TRBV28 to TRBJ2-2, with 10 bases fitting TRBD2. The CDR3 runs to 17 residues. With V trimmed by 1 base and J by 7 bases, 9 bases remained unmatched. Germline lookup yields CDR1 MDHEN and CDR2 SYDVKM. The CDR3, as DNA: TGTGCCAGCAGTTTATTGGCTAGCGGGAGCGCTCTCGGGGAGCTGTTTTTT. It encodes CASSLLASGSALGELFF. The whole variable domain, remainder taken from reference TRBV28 and TRBJ2-2, is DVKVTQSSRYLVKRTGEKVFLECVQDMDHENMFWYRQDPGLGLRLIYFSYDVKMKEKGDIPEGYSVSREKKERFSLILESASTNQTSMYLCASSLLASGSALGELFFGEGSRLTVL.

This clonotype occurred many times. This sequence joins TRBV20-1 and TRBJ2-1; TRBD2 agrees at 7 bases. The CDR3 length is 19 residues. The germline CDR1 and CDR2 sequences are DFQATT and SNEGSKA (reference sequence). The trim removed 1 base at V and 0 bases at J, leaving 15 bases unmatched. CDR3 in amino acids: CSARVISGTQAGSYNEQFF. As DNA, the CDR3 is TGCAGTGCTAGAGTAATAAGCGGGACCCAGGCGGGCTCCTACAATGAGCAGTTCTTC.

There are many counts of this clonotype. The chain is built from TRBV2 and TRBJ2-2; the D gene is possibly TRBD2 (5 bases). This CDR3 spans 12 amino acids. Between the trimmed V and J ends, which lost 4 bases and 8 bases, there was a span of 8 bases. From germline, CDR1 is SNHLY and CDR2 FYNNEI. This chain's CDR3 is CASSAGGGELFF. CDR3 DNA sequence: TGTGCCAGCAGTGCTGGAGGAGGGGAGCTGTTTTTT. Based on the CDR3 plus reference TRBV2 and TRBJ2-2, the full variable domain is EPEVTQTPSHQVTQMGQEVILRCVPISNHLYFYWYRQILGQKVEFLVSFYNNEISEKSEIFDDQFSVERPDGSNFTLKIRSTKLEDSAMYFCASSAGGGELFFGEGSRLTVL.

Many counts were recorded for this clonotype. This chain joins TRBV4-3 and TRBJ2-3; D remains unclear. Germline values: CDR1 LGHNA, CDR2 YSLEER. The CDR3 is 13 residues long. Between the trimmed V and J ends, which lost 0 bases and 6 bases, there was a span of 7 bases. The CDR3 protein is CASSQEVGDTQYF. CDR3 DNA: TGCGCCAGCAGCCAAGAGGTCGGGGATACGCAGTATTTT.

This chain connects TRBV10-2 to TRBJ2-1; tentative D call: TRBD2 (6 bases). The CDR3 runs to 14 residues. Germline CDR1 is WSHSY and CDR2 is SAAADI. V was clipped by 1 base and J by 7 bases, with 11 bases between them. Here the CDR3 reads CASSEFPGTNEQFF. In DNA, the CDR3 is TGCGCCAGCAGTGAGTTTCCCGGGACTAATGAGCAGTTCTTC.

The V call is TRBV4-2, the J call TRBJ2-2; TRBD1 might be the D (5 bases). The CDR3 sequence is 14 residues long. The germline gives CDR1 LGHNA, CDR2 YNFKEQ. The V gene lost 0 bases and the J gene lost 8 bases, with 10 bases spanning the gap. The chain's CDR3 is CASSQEFRAGELFF. CDR3 sequence (DNA): TGTGCCAGCAGCCAAGAATTCAGGGCAGGGGAGCTGTTTTTT.

This clonotype was detected many times. The chain joins TRBV10-2 to TRBJ2-7; TRBD1 aligns across 8 bases. The J segment lost 4 bases and the V segment lost 6 bases, leaving 8 bases of the junction unmatched. Germline lookup yields CDR1 WSHSY and CDR2 SAAADI. The CDR3 extends over 14 amino acids. The CDR3 DNA reads as TGCGCCAGCAGAGGGGGGACAGGAGGATACGAGCAGTACTTC. Amino acids: CASRGGTGGYEQYF.

This clonotype was seen at least ten times. This chain links TRBV7-2 with TRBJ2-5; 13 positions match TRBD2. The CDR3 contains 14 residues. Germline V gene sequence: CDR1 SGHTA, CDR2 FQGNSA. The V gene end was trimmed by 5 bases and the J gene end by 5 bases; junction bases not matched to a gene: 2. CDR3 bases: TGTGCCAGCAGCCAGACTAGCGGGAGGGAGACCCAGTACTTC. Its translation is CASSQTSGRETQYF.

This clonotype was recorded many times. This chain joins TRBV6-6 and TRBJ2-5, with 12 bases matching TRBD2. Germline-derived CDR1 and CDR2 are MNHNY and SVGAGI (reference sequence). V lost 4 bases to trimming and J lost 1 base; unmatched junction nucleotides: 4. The CDR3 extends over 16 amino acids. The CDR3 coding sequence is TGTGCCAGCAGTTTCCCGGGACTAGCGGGCCAAGAGACCCAGTACTTC. Its translation is CASSFPGLAGQETQYF.

As regards this clonotype: A read error likely explains this, since a far larger clone differs by one base. The V gene is TRBV27, the J gene TRBJ2-2, with a tentative D call TRBD1 (6 bases). Germline loops: CDR1 MNHEY, CDR2 SMNVEV (reference sequence). The CDR3 covers 13 residues. Here the CDR3 DNA reads TGTGCCAGCTACAGGACAGCCACCGGGGAGCCGTTTTTT. Translated, it gives CASYRTATGEPFF.

The rearrangement uses TRBV28 and TRBJ2-7; the match to TRBD2 covers 13 bases. Matching the DNA end better, TRBJ2-1 makes the J call doubtful. The CDR3 runs 16 residues. Per the germline V gene, CDR1 is MDHEN and CDR2 is SYDVKM. CDR3 amino acids: CASSLLGTSGAYEQFF. Written as DNA, the CDR3 is TGTGCCAGCAGTTTATTAGGGACTAGCGGGGCCTACGAGCAGTTCTTC.

This clonotype was seen at least ten times. This chain joins TRBV28 and TRBJ2-1; 7 bases are a match to TRBD1. This CDR3 region has 15 residues. CDR1 and CDR2 from the germline V gene are MDHEN and SYDVKM. The trim removed 5 bases at V and 8 bases at J, leaving 12 bases unmatched. The CDR3 nucleotides read TGTGCCAGCAGTCCAGCGGAGCGGACAGGCGATGAGCAGTTCTTC. It is translated as CASSPAERTGDEQFF.

The table lists this clonotype with many counts. V is TRBV7-2 and J is TRBJ1-1; D possibly corresponds to TRBD1 (6 bases). The V and J ends lost 0 bases and 6 bases respectively, with 11 bases between them. From germline, CDR1 is SGHTA and CDR2 FQGNSA. This CDR3 comprises 14 residues. CDR3 coding DNA: TGTGCCAGCAGCTTAGCAGGGGGAGCTGCTGAAGCTTTCTTT. Its translation: CASSLAGGAAEAFF.

This chain joins TRBV11-2 and TRBJ2-7; 11 positions match TRBD1. The junction had 6 bases not matched to a gene; V was cut back by 5 bases and J by 3 bases. Germline-derived CDR1 and CDR2 are SGHAT and FQNNGV. The CDR3 consists of 15 residues. This CDR3 is CASSQPGQGGYEQYF. The CDR3 DNA sequence: TGTGCCAGCAGCCAGCCGGGACAGGGGGGCTACGAGCAGTACTTC.

Ten or more counts support this clonotype. The CDR3 is CASSLMSGSPYEQYF. CDR3 DNA: TGCGCCAGCAGCTTGATGTCAGGGTCCCCTTACGAGCAGTACTTC. The V and J genes are TRBV5-1 and TRBJ2-7; maybe TRBD1 (5 bases). The CDR3 runs 15 residues. Trimming stripped 1 base from V and 4 bases from J, with 15 bases between. The germline CDR1 and CDR2 sequences are SGHRS and YFSETQ.

This chain links TRBV13 with TRBJ2-5; 8 bases are a match to TRBD1. The length of the CDR3 is 15 residues. With V trimmed by 3 bases and J by 3 bases, 6 bases remained unmatched. CDR1 is PRHDT and CDR2 is FYEKMQ in the germline V gene (reference sequence). CDR3 amino acids: CASSFVQGAKETQYF. The CDR3 DNA is TGTGCCAGCAGCTTCGTCCAGGGGGCGAAAGAGACCCAGTACTTC.

This clonotype was recorded at least ten times. This chain uses TRBV20-1 with TRBJ2-2; D ambiguous. The CDR3 spans 14 residues. Germline V gives CDR1 DFQATT, CDR2 SNEGSKA (reference sequence). Deletions cut 0 bases from V and 0 bases from J, with 5 bases between. The DNA for the CDR3 is TGCAGTGCTAGAGATCCTCCGAACACCGGGGAGCTGTTTTTT. This sequence encodes CSARDPPNTGELFF.

Concerning this clonotype: A far larger clone is a single base away, which makes a read error likely. The chain recombines TRBV6-9 with TRBJ2-1; D not certain. This CDR3 comprises 16 residues. Trimming pared 8 bases from V and 10 bases from J, leaving 27 bases between. Germline V gives CDR1 MNHGY, CDR2 SVAAGI. Written as DNA, the CDR3 is TGTGCCAGCCGTTGTGGATCACACTCTCCTCTTTACGAGCAGTTCTTC. Amino acid sequence: CASRCGSHSPLYEQFF.

This clonotype occurred many times. CDR3 nucleotides: TGTGCCAGCAGCCTTGGGACAGCCAGAAACACCATATATTTT. Translated: CASSLGTARNTIYF. The chain recombines TRBV11-2 with TRBJ1-3; 7 nucleotides align to TRBD1. Germline V gene data show CDR1 as SGHAT and CDR2 as FQNNGV. V was pared by 5 bases and J by 5 bases, with 6 bases of the junction left unmatched. This CDR3 contains 14 residues.

This chain connects TRBV7-9 to TRBJ1-2; 12 nucleotides align to TRBD1. J gave up 7 bases and V 0 bases, and 3 bases lay outside the gene matches. CDR3 size: 15 residues. Germline CDR1 and CDR2: SEHNR and FQNEAQ (reference sequence). CDR3 loop: CASSLAGTGGSGYTF. Written as DNA, the CDR3 is TGTGCCAGCAGCTTAGCCGGGACAGGGGGCAGTGGCTACACCTTC.